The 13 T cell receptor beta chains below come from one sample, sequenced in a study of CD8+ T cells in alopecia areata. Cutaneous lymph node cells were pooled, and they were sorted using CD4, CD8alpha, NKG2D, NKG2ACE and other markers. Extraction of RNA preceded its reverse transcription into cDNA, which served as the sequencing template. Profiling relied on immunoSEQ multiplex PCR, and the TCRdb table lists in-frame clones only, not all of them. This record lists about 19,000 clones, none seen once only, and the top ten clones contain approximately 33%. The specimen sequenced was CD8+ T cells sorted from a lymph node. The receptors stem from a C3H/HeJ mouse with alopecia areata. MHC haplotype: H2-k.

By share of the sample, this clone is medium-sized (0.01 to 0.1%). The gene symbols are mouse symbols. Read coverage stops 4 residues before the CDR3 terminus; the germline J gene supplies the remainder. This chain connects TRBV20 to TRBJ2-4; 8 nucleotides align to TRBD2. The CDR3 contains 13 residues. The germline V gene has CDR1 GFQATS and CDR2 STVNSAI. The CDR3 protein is CGARDWGENTLYF. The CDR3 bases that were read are TGTGGTGCTAGGGACTGGGGGGAAAAC.

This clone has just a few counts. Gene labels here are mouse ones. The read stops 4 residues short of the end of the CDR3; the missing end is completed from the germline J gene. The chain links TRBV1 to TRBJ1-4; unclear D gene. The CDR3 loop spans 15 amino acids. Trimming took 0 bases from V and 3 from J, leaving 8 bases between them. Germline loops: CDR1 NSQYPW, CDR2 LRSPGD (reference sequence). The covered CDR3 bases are TGCACCTGCAGTGCAGATTCAGGAACCAACGAA. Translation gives CTCSADSGTNE. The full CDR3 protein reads CTCSADSGTNERLFF.

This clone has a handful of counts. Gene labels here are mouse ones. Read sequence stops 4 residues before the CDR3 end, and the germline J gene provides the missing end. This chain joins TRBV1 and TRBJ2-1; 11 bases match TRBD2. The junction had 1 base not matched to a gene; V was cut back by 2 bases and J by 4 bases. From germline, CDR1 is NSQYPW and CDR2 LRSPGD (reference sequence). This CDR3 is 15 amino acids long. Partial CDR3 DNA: TGCACCTGCAGTGCAAGACTGGGGGGGTATGCT. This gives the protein CTCSARLGGYA. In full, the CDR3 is CTCSARLGGYAEQFF.

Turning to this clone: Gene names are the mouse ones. The CDR3 here is CASSDVGGAYEQYF. The part of the CDR3 DNA that was read is TGTGCCAGCAGTGATGTGGGGGGGGCGTAT. V and J are TRBV13-3 and TRBJ2-7; 8 bases are a match to TRBD2. The read gets to within 4 residues of the CDR3 end, and the germline J gene fills in the rest. Germline values: CDR1 NNHDY, CDR2 SYVADS. The CDR3 is made up of 14 amino acids.

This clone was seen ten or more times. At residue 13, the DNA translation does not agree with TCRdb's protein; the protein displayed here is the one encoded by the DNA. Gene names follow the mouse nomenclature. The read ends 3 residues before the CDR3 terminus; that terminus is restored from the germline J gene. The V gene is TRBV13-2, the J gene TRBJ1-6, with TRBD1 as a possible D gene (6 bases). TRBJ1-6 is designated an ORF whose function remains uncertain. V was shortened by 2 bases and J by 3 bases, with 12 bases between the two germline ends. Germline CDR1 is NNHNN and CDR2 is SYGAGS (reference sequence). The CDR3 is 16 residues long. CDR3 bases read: TGTGCCAGCGGTGACCCCGGGGACATCTATAATTCGCCC. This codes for CASGDPGDIYNSP. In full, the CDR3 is CASGDPGDIYNSPLYF.

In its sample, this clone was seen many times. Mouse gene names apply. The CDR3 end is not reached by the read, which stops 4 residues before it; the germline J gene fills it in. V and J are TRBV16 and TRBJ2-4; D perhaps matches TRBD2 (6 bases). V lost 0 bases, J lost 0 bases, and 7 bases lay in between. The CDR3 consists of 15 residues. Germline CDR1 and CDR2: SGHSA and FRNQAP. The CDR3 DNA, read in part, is TGTGCAAGCAGCTTAGATGGGGGTAGTCAAAAC. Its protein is CASSLDGGSQN. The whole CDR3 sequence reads CASSLDGGSQNTLYF.

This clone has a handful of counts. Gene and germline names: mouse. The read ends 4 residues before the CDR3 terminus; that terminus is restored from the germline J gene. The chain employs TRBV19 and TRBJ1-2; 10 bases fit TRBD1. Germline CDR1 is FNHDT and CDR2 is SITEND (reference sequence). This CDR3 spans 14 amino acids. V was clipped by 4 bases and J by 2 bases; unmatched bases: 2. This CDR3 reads CASSPGQGNSDYTF. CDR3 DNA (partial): TGTGCCAGCAGTCCGGGACAGGGGAACTCC.

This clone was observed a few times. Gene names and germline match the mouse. CDR3 DNA, as far as it was read: TGTGCCAGCAGTGGGGGACAGAACACCGGG. Amino acids: CASSGGQNTG. The complete CDR3 reads CASSGGQNTGQLYF. This chain uses TRBV13-1 with TRBJ2-2; 7 positions agree with TRBD1. The read stops 4 residues short of the end of the CDR3; the missing end is completed from the germline J gene. The CDR3 has 14 amino acids. Germline V gene lookup returns CDR1 NSHNY and CDR2 SYGAGN. The ends lost 3 bases at V and 2 bases at J; junction bases unmatched: 1.

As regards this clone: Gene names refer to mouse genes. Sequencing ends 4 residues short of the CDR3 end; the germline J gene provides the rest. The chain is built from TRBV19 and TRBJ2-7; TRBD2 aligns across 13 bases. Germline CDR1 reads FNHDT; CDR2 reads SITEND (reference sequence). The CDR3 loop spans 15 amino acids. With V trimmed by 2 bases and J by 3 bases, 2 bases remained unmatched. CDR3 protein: CASSIGLGGRYEQYF. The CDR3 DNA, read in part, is TGTGCCAGCAGTATCGGACTGGGGGGGCGCTAT.

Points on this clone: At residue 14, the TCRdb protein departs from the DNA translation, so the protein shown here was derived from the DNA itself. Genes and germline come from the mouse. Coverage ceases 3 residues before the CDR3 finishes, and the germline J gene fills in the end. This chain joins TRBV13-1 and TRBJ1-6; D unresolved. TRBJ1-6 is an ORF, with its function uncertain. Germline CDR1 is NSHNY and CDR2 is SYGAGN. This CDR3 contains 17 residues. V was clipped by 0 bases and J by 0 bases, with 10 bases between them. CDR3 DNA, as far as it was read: TGTGCCAGCAGTGATGCACCAGAACGTTCCTATAATTCGCCC. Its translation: CASSDAPERSYNSP. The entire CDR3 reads CASSDAPERSYNSPLYF.

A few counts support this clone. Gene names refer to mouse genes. CDR3 DNA (partial): TGTGCCAGCAGTATAGTGGGACAAAAATAT. It encodes CASSIVGQKY. The entire CDR3 reads CASSIVGQKYEQYF. This chain joins TRBV19 and TRBJ2-7, with D maybe TRBD1 (6 bases). The CDR3 end is not reached by the read, which stops 4 residues before it; the germline J gene fills it in. Germline V gene data show CDR1 as FNHDT and CDR2 as SITEND (reference sequence). The CDR3 totals 14 residues.

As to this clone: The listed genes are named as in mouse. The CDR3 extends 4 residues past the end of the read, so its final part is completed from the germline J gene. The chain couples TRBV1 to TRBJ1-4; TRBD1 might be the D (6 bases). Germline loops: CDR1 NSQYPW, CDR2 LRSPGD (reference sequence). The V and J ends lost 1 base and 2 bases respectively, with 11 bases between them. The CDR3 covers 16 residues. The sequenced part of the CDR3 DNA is TGCACCTGCAGTGCAGTACCGGGACACTCCAACGAA. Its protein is CTCSAVPGHSNE. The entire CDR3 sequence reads CTCSAVPGHSNERLFF.

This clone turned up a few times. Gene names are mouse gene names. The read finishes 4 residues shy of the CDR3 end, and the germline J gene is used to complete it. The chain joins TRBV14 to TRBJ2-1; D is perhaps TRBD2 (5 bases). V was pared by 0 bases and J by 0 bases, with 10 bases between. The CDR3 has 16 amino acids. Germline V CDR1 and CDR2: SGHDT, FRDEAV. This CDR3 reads CASSFSWTPNYAEQFF. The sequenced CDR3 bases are TGTGCCAGCAGTTTCTCCTGGACTCCTAACTATGCT.